This section outlines one TCR beta chain sequence together with its context. Its target is unknown. With 4 bases clipped from V and 6 bases from J, the junction kept 14 bases outside the gene matches. Looked up from germline, CDR1 is SEHNR and CDR2 is FQNEAQ (reference sequence). The CDR3 contains 16 residues. Sequenced by immunoSEQ multiplex PCR; TCRdb stores in-frame clones only, minus some. The profile shows about 46,000 clones, around 66% of them singletons. Each of the patients experienced relapse following autologous stem cell transplantation, and their brentuximab vedotin exposure differed. The sample comes from a study of PD-1 blockade in classical Hodgkin lymphoma. The study, taken as a whole, reports: Complete responders entered with baseline diversity on par with newly diagnosed patients, the results showed.

This clonotype was sampled from a human donor with classical Hodgkin lymphoma. J is TRBJ1-2 and V is TRBV7-9, with 7 bases matching TRBD1. The sample was peripheral blood mononuclear cells (PBMCs), taken at baseline. For the CDR3, the DNA is TGTGCCAGCAGCTGGGGGCAGGGGGGAATTATGGATGGCTACACCTTC. Amino acid sequence: CASSWGQGGIMDGYTF.